These T cell receptor beta chains were read from a single sample in a study of blood T cell repertoires in COVID-19. Here immunoSEQ multiplex PCR was the method, and the copy in TCRdb shows in-frame clones only, minus some. Among roughly 60,000 clones listed, more than 80% were seen once. Specimen: peripheral blood. Every receptor here comes from a man aged 80 or over with acute or convalescent COVID-19. CDR3s include the opening cysteine and the closing phenylalanine or tryptophan. D genes are given only for firm matches. Clone size, where shown, is once, few, many, or a class for clones that have expanded.

clone_size d_call j_call v_call cdr3_aa cdr3_nt
NA NA TRBJ1-6 TRBV5-1 CASRTSEVSYNSPLHF TGCGCCAGCCGCACGTCAGAAGTATCCTATAATTCACCCCTCCACTTT
once TRBD1 TRBJ1-2 TRBV9 CASSVGRTGDGYTF TGTGCCAGCAGCGTAGGGAGGACAGGGGATGGCTACACCTTC
NA NA TRBJ2-4 TRBV11-2 CASSSRLAKNIQYF TGTGCCAGCAGCTCCAGGTTAGCCAAAAACATTCAGTACTTC
NA TRBD2 TRBJ2-5 TRBV24-1 CATSDPNVSGGAGETQYF TGTGCCACCAGTGACCCGAACGTTAGCGGGGGGGCGGGGGAGACCCAGTACTTC
NA NA TRBJ1-1 TRBV29-1 CSGDLGGTEAFF TGCAGCGGCGACCTGGGGGGCACTGAAGCTTTCTTT
NA NA TRBJ2-3 TRBV19 CASSPAWGGSTDTQYF TGTGCCAGTAGTCCAGCGTGGGGGGGCAGCACAGATACGCAGTATTTT
NA NA TRBJ1-1 TRBV27 CASSLYPHTEAFF TGTGCCAGCAGTTTATATCCTCACACTGAAGCTTTCTTT
NA TRBD1 TRBJ1-1 TRBV25-1 CASQGTGFPLHTEAFF TGTGCCAGCCAGGGGACAGGGTTCCCCCTCCACACTGAAGCTTTCTTT
NA TRBD2 TRBJ2-7 TRBV19 CASRPSGGPYEQYF TGTGCCAGTAGACCTAGCGGGGGCCCCTACGAGCAGTACTTC
NA NA TRBJ1-2 TRBV21-1 CASSKGGQGNSFYDYGYTF TGTGCCAGCAGCAAAGGAGGACAGGGGAATTCATTCTACGACTATGGCTACACCTTC
NA TRBD1 TRBJ2-2 TRBV5-1 CAMGQPNTGELFF TGCGCGATGGGACAGCCGAACACCGGGGAGCTGTTTTTT
few TRBD1 TRBJ1-1 TRBV7-9 CATNQGENTEAFF TGTGCCACCAACCAGGGGGAGAACACTGAAGCTTTCTTT
NA TRBD1 TRBJ1-2 TRBV10-1 CASSESRTGDYTF TGCGCCAGCAGTGAGTCCCGGACAGGGGACTACACCTTC
NA NA TRBJ2-7 TRBV7-9 CASSLTEEQYF TGTGCCAGCAGCTTGACAGAAGAGCAGTACTTC
NA NA TRBJ1-1 TRBV7-2 CASSAWTETEAFF TGTGCCAGCAGCGCGTGGACAGAAACTGAAGCTTTCTTT
NA NA TRBJ2-7 TRBV18 CASSPEDRGEQYF TGTGCCAGCTCACCAGAGGACAGAGGCGAGCAGTACTTC
NA TRBD1 TRBJ2-7 TRBV5-1 CASSSLFGQGKYEQYF TGCGCCAGCAGCTCTCTCTTCGGACAGGGCAAATACGAGCAGTACTTC
NA NA TRBJ2-5 TRBV5-1 CASSVGQRQETQYF TGCGCCAGCAGCGTGGGACAACGACAAGAGACCCAGTACTTC
NA NA TRBJ1-2 TRBV7-2 CASSLAGPLNYGYTF TGTGCCAGCAGCTTAGCGGGCCCCCTTAACTATGGCTACACCTTC
NA NA TRBJ1-3 TRBV14 CASSQIGVSVGNTIYF TGTGCCAGCAGCCAAATAGGGGTATCGGTTGGAAACACCATATATTTT
NA NA TRBJ2-5 TRBV5-1 CASSLGTQETQYF TGCGCCAGCAGCTTAGGGACTCAAGAGACCCAGTACTTC
NA NA TRBJ1-2 TRBV18 CASSPLAGLYGYTF TGTGCCAGCTCACCACTCGCAGGGCTCTATGGCTACACCTTC
NA NA TRBJ1-2 TRBV2 CASSEASWGGGYTF TGTGCCAGCAGTGAAGCGAGTTGGGGCGGCGGCTACACCTTC
NA NA TRBJ1-4 TRBV27 CASSFDRLSNEKLFF TGTGCCAGCAGTTTCGACCGACTCTCTAATGAAAAACTGTTTTTT
NA TRBD1 TRBJ1-2 TRBV5-1 CASSFGQGGYGYTF TGCGCCAGCAGTTTTGGACAGGGGGGCTATGGCTACACCTTC
NA NA TRBJ2-3 TRBV21-1 CASSKYNSRRERTDTQYF TGTGCCAGCAGCAAATACAACAGCCGAAGAGAACGCACAGATACGCAGTATTTT
once NA TRBJ1-4 TRBV3-1/TRBV3-2 CASSQGWGGTEKLFF TGTGCCAGCAGCCAAGGGTGGGGGGGAACAGAAAAACTGTTTTTT
NA NA TRBJ1-2 TRBV2 CASSAQGITNYGYTF TGTGCCAGCAGTGCGCAGGGGATTACTAACTATGGCTACACCTTC
NA NA TRBJ1-5 TRBV19 CASSIQYSNQPQHF TGTGCCAGTAGTATACAGTATAGCAATCAGCCCCAGCATTTT
once NA TRBJ2-2 TRBV5-1 CASSLRQGGVGELFF TGCGCCAGCAGCTTGCGGCAGGGGGGAGTCGGGGAGCTGTTTTTT
NA NA TRBJ2-7 TRBV27 CASSLAQSYEQYF TGTGCCAGCAGTTTAGCACAGTCCTACGAGCAGTACTTC
NA NA TRBJ2-4 TRBV7-2 CASSLQSGQTNIQYF TGTGCCAGCAGCTTACAATCAGGACAGACAAACATTCAGTACTTC
NA NA TRBJ2-5 TRBV7-2 CASSLVSVGETQYF TGTGCCAGCAGCTTAGTTAGCGTCGGGGAGACCCAGTACTTC
NA NA TRBJ1-4 TRBV5-1 CASSPTTADPTEKLFF TGCGCCAGCAGCCCTACGACGGCGGATCCTACTGAAAAACTGTTTTTT
NA TRBD1 TRBJ1-6 TRBV27 CASKAHTQGVSNSPLHF TGTGCCAGCAAGGCCCACACACAGGGGGTATCTAATTCACCCCTCCACTTT
NA TRBD1 TRBJ2-3 TRBV3-1/TRBV3-2 CASSQGTGGAPTQYF TGTGCCAGCAGCCAAGGGACAGGGGGCGCCCCGACGCAGTATTTT
NA NA TRBJ1-5 TRBV5-1 CASSLGTFDSNQPQHF TGCGCCAGCAGCTTGGGTACATTCGATAGCAATCAGCCCCAGCATTTT
few TRBD2 TRBJ2-1 TRBV7-2 CASSLGRGGYNEQFF TGTGCCAGCAGCTTAGGACGGGGGGGTTACAATGAGCAGTTCTTC
NA NA TRBJ2-5 TRBV5-4 CASSLGQKETQYF TGTGCCAGCAGTTTAGGACAGAAAGAGACCCAGTACTTC
NA NA TRBJ1-1 TRBV14 CASSQDMGLSTEAFF TGTGCCAGCAGCCAAGATATGGGGCTGAGCACTGAAGCTTTCTTT